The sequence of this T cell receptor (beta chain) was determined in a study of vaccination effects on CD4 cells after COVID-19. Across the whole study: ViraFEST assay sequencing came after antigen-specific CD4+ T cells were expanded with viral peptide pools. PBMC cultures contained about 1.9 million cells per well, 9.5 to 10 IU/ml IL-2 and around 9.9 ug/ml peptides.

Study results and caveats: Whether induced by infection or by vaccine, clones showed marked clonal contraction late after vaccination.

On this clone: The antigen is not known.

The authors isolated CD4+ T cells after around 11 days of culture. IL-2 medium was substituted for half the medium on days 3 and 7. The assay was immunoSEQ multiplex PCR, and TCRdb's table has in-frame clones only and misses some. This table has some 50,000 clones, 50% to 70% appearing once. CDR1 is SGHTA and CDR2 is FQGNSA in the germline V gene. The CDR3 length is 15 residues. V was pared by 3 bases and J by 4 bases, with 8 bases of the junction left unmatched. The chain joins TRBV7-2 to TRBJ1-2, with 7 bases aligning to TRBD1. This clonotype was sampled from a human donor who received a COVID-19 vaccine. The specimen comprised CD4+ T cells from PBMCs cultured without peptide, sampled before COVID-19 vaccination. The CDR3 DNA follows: TGTGCCAGCAGCTTGTACAGGGGCCTACCCTATGGCTACACCTTC. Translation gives CASSLYRGLPYGYTF.